Below, 29 T cell receptor beta chains from the same sample are listed, as sequenced in a study of blood T cell repertoires in COVID-19. The repertoire was sequenced with immunoSEQ multiplex PCR; TCRdb's copy has only in-frame clones and lacks some. There are about 240,000 clones in the sample; approximately 90% occur only once, and around 0.98% lies in the top ten. What was sequenced was peripheral blood. Receptor source: a woman in her 40s who had recovered from COVID-19.

This sequence joins TRBV27 and TRBJ1-3; D is perhaps TRBD1 (6 bases). The V end lost 5 bases, the J end lost 1 base, and 9 bases lay between the germline ends. CDR3 length equals 14 residues. Germline values: CDR1 MNHEY, CDR2 SMNVEV (reference sequence). The CDR3 sequence: CASSPGTSGNTIYF. The CDR3 DNA is TGTGCCAGCAGTCCCGGGACATCTGGAAACACCATATATTTT.

The rearrangement uses TRBV7-9 and TRBJ2-3; a weak D match, TRBD2 (6 bases). The germline V gene encodes CDR1 SEHNR and CDR2 FQNEAQ (reference sequence). The CDR3 runs 16 residues. Trimming shortened V by 7 bases and J by 0 bases, and 17 bases separated the two germline ends. The chain's CDR3 is CASTPASGESTDTQYF. CDR3 DNA: TGTGCCAGCACCCCAGCTTCGGGGGAGAGCACAGATACGCAGTATTTT.

The chain employs TRBV5-6 and TRBJ2-7; the match to TRBD1 covers 8 bases. J gave up 2 bases and V 4 bases, and 11 bases lay outside the gene matches. Germline V lookup: CDR1 SGHDT, CDR2 YYEEEE. This CDR3 region has 16 residues. CDR3 residues: CASSPGQGVIPYEQYF. For the CDR3, the DNA is TGTGCCAGCAGCCCCGGACAGGGCGTCATTCCCTACGAGCAGTACTTC.

The V call is TRBV19, the J call TRBJ1-2; a weak D match, TRBD1 (5 bases). This CDR3 comprises 15 residues. Germline V gene lookup returns CDR1 LNHDA and CDR2 SQIVND (reference sequence). The V gene lost 5 bases and the J gene lost 4 bases, with 17 bases spanning the gap. CDR3 protein: CASSGVTTRGYGYTF. CDR3 bases: TGTGCCAGTAGTGGGGTCACAACAAGGGGCTATGGCTACACCTTC.

This clone was recorded a few times. The rearrangement links TRBV27 to TRBJ2-2; 10 bases align to TRBD2. The J segment lost 4 bases and the V segment lost 8 bases, leaving 10 bases of the junction unmatched. The CDR3 consists of 16 residues. Germline values: CDR1 MNHEY, CDR2 SMNVEV (reference sequence). For the CDR3, the DNA is TGTGCCAGCCGTCGGCTAGCGGGAGAGGGCACCGGGGAGCTGTTTTTT. This translates into CASRRLAGEGTGELFF.

This chain uses TRBV9 with TRBJ2-4, with 7 bases aligning to TRBD2. Germline loops: CDR1 SGDLS, CDR2 YYNGEE. V shed 0 bases, J shed 7 bases, and the junction held 10 bases outside the gene matches. The CDR3 extends over 16 amino acids. CDR3 loop: CASSVDQGGSWNIQYF. CDR3 bases: TGTGCCAGCAGCGTAGATCAGGGCGGGAGCTGGAACATTCAGTACTTC.

This clone has only one observation. V is TRBV10-3 and J is TRBJ2-3; 10 bases fit TRBD1. The germline V gene has CDR1 ENHRY and CDR2 SYGVKD. With V trimmed by 7 bases and J by 3 bases, 1 base remained unmatched. The CDR3 consists of 13 residues. For the CDR3, the DNA is TGTGCCATCATGGGACAGGGGACAGATACGCAGTATTTT. Its translation is CAIMGQGTDTQYF.

This clone was found a few times. The V and J genes are TRBV7-2 and TRBJ1-4, with a possible D match to TRBD1 (6 bases). The CDR3 is 16 residues long. Per the germline V gene, CDR1 is SGHTA and CDR2 is FQGNSA. V was trimmed by 0 bases and J by 8 bases, leaving 16 bases between them. The CDR3 loop is CASSLALGQGREKLFF. The CDR3 DNA sequence: TGTGCCAGCAGCTTAGCGCTAGGGCAGGGGAGAGAAAAACTGTTTTTT.

The V and J genes are TRBV30 and TRBJ1-5; 8 nucleotides align to TRBD1. The CDR3 is 15 amino acids. Trimming removed 8 bases from V and 4 bases from J; junction bases left unmatched: 13. CDR1 and CDR2 from the germline V gene are GTSNPN and SVGIG (reference sequence). CDR3 coding DNA: TGTGCCGTCCGGGACAGGCGTTCCCCTAATCAGCCCCAGCATTTT. Translated, it gives CAVRDRRSPNQPQHF.

The chain employs TRBV9 and TRBJ2-5; 7 bases map to TRBD2. J gave up 1 base and V 3 bases, and 9 bases lay outside the gene matches. Germline CDR1 and CDR2: SGDLS and YYNGEE. The CDR3 totals 16 residues. CDR3 nucleotide sequence: TGTGCCAGCAGCGACCCCCAGCGGGGCCTCCAAGAGACCCAGTACTTC. Its protein is CASSDPQRGLQETQYF.

This chain links TRBV13 with TRBJ2-2, with a tentative D call TRBD2 (7 bases). Germline loops: CDR1 PRHDT, CDR2 FYEKMQ (reference sequence). The CDR3 totals 16 residues. V lost 0 bases and J 4 bases, leaving 12 bases between the germline ends. The CDR3: CASSLGGGAPTGELFF. DNA of the CDR3: TGTGCCAGCAGCTTAGGAGGGGGGGCCCCCACCGGGGAGCTGTTTTTT.

This chain joins TRBV7-2 and TRBJ2-7; D possibly corresponds to TRBD2 (6 bases). Germline V lookup: CDR1 SGHTA, CDR2 FQGNSA. The CDR3 is 12 amino acids. Trimming took 5 bases from V and 7 from J, leaving 12 bases between them. CDR3 nucleotides: TGTGCCAGCAGCCCGACTAGTCGGGAGCAGTACTTC. Translating it yields CASSPTSREQYF.

This clone has a single count. Other DNA sequences in the same sample also yield this CDR3. The chain uses TRBV5-1 and TRBJ1-4, with 7 nucleotides matching TRBD1. The germline V gene has CDR1 SGHRS and CDR2 YFSETQ. V lost 4 bases to trimming and J lost 2 bases; unmatched junction nucleotides: 2. CDR3 size: 14 residues. CDR3 in amino acids: CASSLGQTNEKLFF. The CDR3 nucleotides are TGCGCCAGCAGCCTGGGACAGACTAATGAAAAACTGTTTTTT.

The V gene is TRBV24-1, the J gene TRBJ2-3; D is possibly TRBD1 (5 bases). The CDR3 has 19 residues. The germline V gene encodes CDR1 KGHDR and CDR2 SFDVKD. Trimming left V 1 base short and J 2 bases short, with 21 bases between. The CDR3 reads CATSDFEVSDSTATDTQYF. DNA for the CDR3: TGTGCCACCAGTGATTTCGAGGTGAGCGACAGCACCGCCACAGATACGCAGTATTTT.

V gene TRBV7-2 combines with J gene TRBJ2-3, with 11 nucleotides matching TRBD2. In germline, CDR1 is SGHTA, CDR2 FQGNSA. The CDR3 runs 15 residues. V lost 7 bases to trimming and J lost 1 base; unmatched junction nucleotides: 4. The CDR3 sequence is CASTPSGGRTDTQYF. CDR3 bases: TGTGCCAGCACCCCTAGCGGGGGGCGCACAGATACGCAGTATTTT.

V usage is TRBV18 and J usage is TRBJ2-1; D is unresolved. This CDR3 has 15 amino acids. The germline V gene has CDR1 KGHSH and CDR2 LQKENI. The germline V and J ends were trimmed by 2 bases and 5 bases, with 13 bases remaining between them. In nucleotides, the CDR3 is TGTGCCAGCTCACCAAACTTTGTAAGCAACAATGAGCAGTTCTTC. This gives the protein CASSPNFVSNNEQFF.

V usage is TRBV4-1 and J usage is TRBJ2-1; TRBD2 is a possible D gene (6 bases). V lost 0 bases and J 7 bases, leaving 13 bases between the germline ends. Germline-derived CDR1 and CDR2 are MGHRA and YSYEKL. This CDR3 contains 15 residues. The CDR3 sequence is CASSQDHVLANEQFF. CDR3 nucleotide sequence: TGCGCCAGCAGCCAAGATCACGTCCTAGCGAATGAGCAGTTCTTC.

V and J are TRBV11-2 and TRBJ2-5; 10 bases are shared with TRBD1. With 4 bases clipped from V and 5 bases from J, the junction kept 10 bases outside the gene matches. CDR3 length: 16 amino acids. Germline CDR1 and CDR2: SGHAT and FQNNGV. CDR3 loop: CASSSRTGGWRETQYF. As DNA, the CDR3 is TGTGCCAGCAGCTCCCGGACAGGGGGGTGGCGGGAGACCCAGTACTTC.

The V call is TRBV9, the J call TRBJ2-1; the D gene is possibly TRBD1 (6 bases). V was shortened by 7 bases and J by 0 bases, with 11 bases between the two germline ends. Germline CDR1 reads SGDLS; CDR2 reads YYNGEE. The CDR3 is 14 residues long. The CDR3 protein is CASAQGSSYNEQFF. The CDR3 nucleotides read TGTGCCAGCGCGCAGGGGAGCTCCTACAATGAGCAGTTCTTC.

J is TRBJ1-5 and V is TRBV19; D is perhaps TRBD1 (6 bases). CDR3 size: 14 residues. Between the trimmed V and J ends, which lost 6 bases and 3 bases, there was a span of 12 bases. Germline CDR1 reads LNHDA; CDR2 reads SQIVND (reference sequence). CDR3 in amino acids: CASSRTAINQPQHF. DNA for the CDR3: TGTGCCAGTAGCAGGACAGCGATCAATCAGCCCCAGCATTTT.

The V gene is TRBV24-1, the J gene TRBJ2-5; D might be TRBD1 (5 bases). The CDR3 extends over 14 amino acids. V lost 4 bases to trimming and J lost 7 bases, with 15 bases between them. Germline V gives CDR1 KGHDR, CDR2 SFDVKD. The CDR3 DNA reads as TGTGCCACCAGTGACCCTGGGGCCGGCCGGACCCAGTACTTC. This translates into CATSDPGAGRTQYF.

The chain has TRBV6-5 and TRBJ1-4, with 12 nucleotides matching TRBD1. Trimming cost V 8 bases and J 15 bases; bases outside gene matches: 7. Germline V gives CDR1 MNHEY, CDR2 SVGAGI. The CDR3 length is 12 residues. DNA for the CDR3: TGTGCCAGCCGGGACAGGGGGCGTGGATTGTTTTTT. It yields the protein CASRDRGRGLFF.

This chain links TRBV7-3 with TRBJ2-2; TRBD1 is a possible D gene (5 bases). This CDR3 region has 15 residues. V was pared by 5 bases and J by 2 bases, with 12 bases between. CDR1 SGHTA and CDR2 FQGTGA come from the germline V gene. The CDR3, as DNA: TGTGCCAGCAGCCCCCAGGGTCCTAACACCGGGGAGCTGTTTTTT. Protein product: CASSPQGPNTGELFF.

The chain uses TRBV6-2 or TRBV6-3 and TRBJ1-5; D gene ambiguous. Trimming shortened V by 6 bases and J by 6 bases, and 9 bases separated the two germline ends. CDR1 MNHEY and CDR2 SVGEGT come from the germline V gene. The CDR3 is 12 residues long. CDR3 sequence reads: CASSETFQPQHF. CDR3 sequence (DNA): TGTGCCAGCAGCGAAACATTTCAGCCCCAGCATTTT.

V is TRBV2 and J is TRBJ2-7; D is possibly TRBD2 (6 bases). The CDR3 has 11 amino acids. CDR1 and CDR2 from the germline V gene are SNHLY and FYNNEI. The ends were cut back, 6 bases at V and 4 bases at J, with 7 bases in the middle. For the CDR3, the DNA is TGTGCCAGCAGCGGGGGATACGAGCAGTACTTC. It translates to CASSGGYEQYF.

A word on this clone: One end of the junction varies from germline; a read error may be responsible. This sequence joins TRBV7-7 and TRBJ2-5, with D possibly TRBD1 on 7 matching bases. From germline, CDR1 is SSHAT and CDR2 FNYEAQ (reference sequence). The CDR3 length is 16 residues. The CDR3 is CASSLGVQGGIETQYF. DNA of the CDR3: TGTGCTAGCAGCTTAGGGGTTCAGGGGGGCATAGAGACCCAGTACTTC.

The chain recombines TRBV6-5 with TRBJ1-4; 7 bases align to TRBD1. The CDR3 is made up of 14 amino acids. V lost 5 bases to trimming and J lost 10 bases; unmatched junction nucleotides: 10. Germline V CDR1 and CDR2: MNHEY, SVGAGI. CDR3 loop: CASSPPASGGKLFF. DNA of the CDR3: TGTGCCAGCAGTCCCCCGGCGTCAGGGGGAAAACTGTTTTTT.

The chain uses TRBV6-5 and TRBJ1-1; D uncertain. Trimming pared 5 bases from V and 3 bases from J, leaving 10 bases between. The germline gives CDR1 MNHEY, CDR2 SVGAGI. The CDR3 contains 13 residues. CDR3 residues: CASSPPRDTEAFF. The CDR3 bases are TGTGCCAGCAGTCCCCCAAGAGACACTGAAGCTTTCTTT.

The chain is built from TRBV7-2 and TRBJ2-1; the D gene is possibly TRBD2 (6 bases). From germline, CDR1 is SGHTA and CDR2 FQGNSA. This CDR3 has 16 residues. With 1 base removed from V and 2 bases from J, the gap between germline ends came to 12 bases. The CDR3 DNA sequence: TGTGCCAGCAGCTTAGGTTGGCGGGAAGCCTACAATGAGCAGTTCTTC. Translating gives CASSLGWREAYNEQFF.